This TCR beta chain originates from a study of cytomegalovirus exposure and HLA in healthy donors. Primers for the PCR totalled 60 Vbeta and 13 Jbeta. The repertoire was sequenced with immunoSEQ multiplex PCR; TCRdb's copy has only in-frame clones and lacks some. The sample shows roughly 160,000 clones, over 60% of them seen only once. CDR1 is MNHNY and CDR2 is SVGAGI in the germline V gene (reference sequence). The junction had 8 bases not matched to a gene; V was cut back by 7 bases and J by 5 bases. This CDR3 has 14 amino acids. V gene TRBV6-6 combines with J gene TRBJ1-5, with 7 bases aligning to TRBD1. The TCR comes from a middle-aged man in good health and CMV-seropositive. Input material: PBMCs. CDR3 nucleotide sequence: TGTGCCAGCACCCGACAGGGCGGAGATCAGCCCCAGCATTTT. Translating gives CASTRQGGDQPQHF.